This T cell receptor beta chain was recovered during a study of Ad26.COV2.S vaccination and SARS-CoV-2 variants. Study-level background: The donor belonged to the COV1001 Ad26.COV2.S trial arm. Recipients of Ad26.COV2.S got it intramuscularly, once or twice 56 days apart.

Measured with immunoSEQ multiplex PCR; TCRdb has only the in-frame clones, and not every one. This table holds fewer than 800,000 clones, 89% found once. Trimming took 4 bases from V and 7 from J; bases not matched to a gene: 10. Germline V lookup: CDR1 LNHDA, CDR2 SQIVND (reference sequence). This CDR3 has 14 amino acids. Regarding treatment: around 19 received Ad26.COV2.S at low or high dose, single or two shots; five or six received placebo; per-sample allocation not given. Samples came from day 63 after the first vaccine or placebo injection. The sequence came from a person aged 18 to 65 who received the Ad26.COV2.S COVID-19 vaccine or a placebo. The material sequenced was peripheral blood, taken in a trial of Ad26.COV2.S vaccine versus placebo. The chain has TRBV19 and TRBJ2-7, with 7 bases that match TRBD1. CDR3: CASSTRTGVGEQYF. CDR3 coding DNA: TGTGCCAGTAGTACCCGGACAGGTGTAGGAGAGCAGTACTTC.